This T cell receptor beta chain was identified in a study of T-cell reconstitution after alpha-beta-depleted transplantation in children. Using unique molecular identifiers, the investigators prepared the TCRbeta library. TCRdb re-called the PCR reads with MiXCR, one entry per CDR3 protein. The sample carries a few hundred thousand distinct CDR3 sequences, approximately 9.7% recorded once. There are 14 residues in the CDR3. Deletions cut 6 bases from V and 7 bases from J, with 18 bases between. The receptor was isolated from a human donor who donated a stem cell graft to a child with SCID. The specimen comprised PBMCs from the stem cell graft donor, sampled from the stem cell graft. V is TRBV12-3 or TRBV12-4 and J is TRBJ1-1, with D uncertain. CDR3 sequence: CASRVDGPTGEAFF. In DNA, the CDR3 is TGTGCCAGCAGGGTGGACGGCCCAACCGGTGAAGCTTTCTTT.